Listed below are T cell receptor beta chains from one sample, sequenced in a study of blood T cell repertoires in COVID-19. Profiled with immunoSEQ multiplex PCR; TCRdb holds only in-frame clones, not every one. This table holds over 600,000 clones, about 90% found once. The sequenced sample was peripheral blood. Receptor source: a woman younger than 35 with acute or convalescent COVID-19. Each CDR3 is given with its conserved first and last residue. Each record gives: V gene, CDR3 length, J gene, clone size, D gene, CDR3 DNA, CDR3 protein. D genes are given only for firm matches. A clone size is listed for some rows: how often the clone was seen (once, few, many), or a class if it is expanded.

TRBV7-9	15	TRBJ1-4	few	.	TGTGCCAGCAGCTTTCGGCCGTACGCAGGTGAAAAACTGTTTTTT	CASSFRPYAGEKLFF
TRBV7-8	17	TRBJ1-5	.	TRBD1	TGTGCCAGCAGCTTTGCAAACACAGGGGGCGTGAATCAGCCCCAGCATTTT	CASSFANTGGVNQPQHF
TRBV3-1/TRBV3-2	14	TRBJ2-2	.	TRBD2	TGTGCCACTAAAGCGGGGACCAACACCGGGGAGCTGTTTTTT	CATKAGTNTGELFF
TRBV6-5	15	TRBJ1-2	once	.	TGTGCCAGCAGTCTCACCCAGGGCCCGAACTATGGCTACACCTTC	CASSLTQGPNYGYTF
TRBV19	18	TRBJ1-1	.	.	TGTGCCAGTAGTAGAATAATAAAGGGGACATCCATCGGTACTGAAGCTTTCTTT	CASSRIIKGTSIGTEAFF
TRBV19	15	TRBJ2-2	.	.	TGTGCCAGTAGTATCGGGGGGCTTAACACCGGGGAGCTGTTTTTT	CASSIGGLNTGELFF
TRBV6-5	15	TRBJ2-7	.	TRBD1	TGTGCCAGCAGTTACAACAGGGGGACAGACCGCGAGCAGTACTTC	CASSYNRGTDREQYF
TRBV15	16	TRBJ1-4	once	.	TGTGCCACCAGCACCCTAGACAGGCTACTTAATGAAAAACTGTTTTTT	CATSTLDRLLNEKLFF
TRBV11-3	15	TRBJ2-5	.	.	TGTGCCAGCAGCTTCCGTGCGGGGGCACAAGAGACCCAGTACTTC	CASSFRAGAQETQYF
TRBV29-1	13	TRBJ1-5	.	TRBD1	TGCAGCGTTGACAGGGGGTTCAATCAGCCCCAGCATTTT	CSVDRGFNQPQHF
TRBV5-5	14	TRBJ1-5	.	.	TGTGCCAGCAGTCCCCAGGGGCATGGTCAGCCCCAGCATTTT	CASSPQGHGQPQHF
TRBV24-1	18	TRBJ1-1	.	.	TGTGCCACCAGTGATTTGCTGACAGTTATGGATAAGGACACTGAAGCTTTCTTT	CATSDLLTVMDKDTEAFF
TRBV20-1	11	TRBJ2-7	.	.	TGCAGTGCTGAACAGGGCTACGAGCAGTACTTC	CSAEQGYEQYF
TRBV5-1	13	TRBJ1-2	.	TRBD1	TGCGCCAGCAGCCAAGGACAGGGGAATGGCTACACCTTC	CASSQGQGNGYTF
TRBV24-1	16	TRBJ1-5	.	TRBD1	TGTGCCACCAGTGAACCGGGACAGGGGGCGAATCAGCCCCAGCATTTT	CATSEPGQGANQPQHF
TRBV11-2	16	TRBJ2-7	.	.	TGTGCCAGCAGCTTAGATCGGGTCACGCAAGGGGTCGAGCAGTACTTC	CASSLDRVTQGVEQYF
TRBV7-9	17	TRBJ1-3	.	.	TGTGCCAGCAGCTTAGGGGGCCCATCGCTGGGGGGAAACACCATATATTTT	CASSLGGPSLGGNTIYF
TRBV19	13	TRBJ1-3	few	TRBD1	TGTGCCAGTAGTGACAGGGATGGAAACACCATATATTTT	CASSDRDGNTIYF
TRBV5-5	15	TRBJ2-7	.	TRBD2	TGTGCCAGCAGCTTGGCCGGGAGGGGATTCTACGAGCAGTACTTC	CASSLAGRGFYEQYF
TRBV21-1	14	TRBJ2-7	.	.	TGTGCCAGCAGCACCGGGACAGGGCCCTACGAGCAGTACTTC	CASSTGTGPYEQYF
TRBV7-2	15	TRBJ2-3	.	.	TGTGCCAGCAGCTTAGCGGGCCAAAGCACAGATACGCAGTATTTT	CASSLAGQSTDTQYF
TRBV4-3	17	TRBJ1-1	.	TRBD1	TGCGCCAGCAGCCCTAGTAGGTTCAGGGGGGTTAGCACTGAAGCTTTCTTT	CASSPSRFRGVSTEAFF
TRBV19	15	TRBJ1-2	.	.	TGTGCCAGTAGTATGGGGGGGGCATATAACTATGGCTACACCTTC	CASSMGGAYNYGYTF
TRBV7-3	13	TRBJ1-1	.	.	TGTGCCAGCAGCTTAACCAGGAATACTGAAGCTTTCTTT	CASSLTRNTEAFF
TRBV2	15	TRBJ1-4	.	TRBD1	TGTGCCAGCAGTCCCATGGGACAGGGAAATGAAAAACTGTTTTTT	CASSPMGQGNEKLFF
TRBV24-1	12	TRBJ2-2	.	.	TGTGCCACCGCACGTACTACCGGGGAGCTGTTTTTT	CATARTTGELFF
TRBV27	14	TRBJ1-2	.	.	TGTGCCAGCAGCCCACAGACTACTCCCTATGGCTACACCTTC	CASSPQTTPYGYTF
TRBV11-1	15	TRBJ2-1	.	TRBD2	TGTGCCAGCAATCCTAGCGGGGACTCCTACAATGAGCAGTTCTTC	CASNPSGDSYNEQFF
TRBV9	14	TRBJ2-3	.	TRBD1	TGTGCCAGCAGCGTAGGACAGGGGGCGGATACGCAGTATTTT	CASSVGQGADTQYF
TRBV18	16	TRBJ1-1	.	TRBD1	TGTGCCAGCTCACCACTATGGACAGGGTCGGACACTGAAGCTTTCTTT	CASSPLWTGSDTEAFF
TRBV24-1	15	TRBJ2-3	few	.	TGTGCCACCAGTGATTTGAGTCGGGACACAGATACGCAGTATTTT	CATSDLSRDTDTQYF
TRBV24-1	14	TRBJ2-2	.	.	TGTGCCACCAGTGAGGCAGGCTACACCGGGGAGCTGTTTTTT	CATSEAGYTGELFF
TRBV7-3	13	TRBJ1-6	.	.	TGTGCCAGCAGTTCAGCAGGGAATTCACCCCTCCACTTT	CASSSAGNSPLHF
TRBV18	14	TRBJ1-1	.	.	TGTGCCAGCTCACCGACAGCCATGAACACTGAAGCTTTCTTT	CASSPTAMNTEAFF
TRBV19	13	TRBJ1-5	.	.	TGTGCCAGTATGGGGCAGGGCAATCAGCCCCAGCATTTT	CASMGQGNQPQHF
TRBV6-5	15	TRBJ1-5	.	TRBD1	TGTGCCAGCAGATACGACAGGGTTAGGGATCAGCCCCAGCATTTT	CASRYDRVRDQPQHF
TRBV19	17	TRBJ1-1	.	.	TGTGCCAGTAGGAGTGGAGTGGTGGGAGCTGGGAGCACTGAAGCTTTCTTT	CASRSGVVGAGSTEAFF
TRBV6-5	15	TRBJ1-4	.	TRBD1	TGTGCCAGCACTAGGGCCCCAGGGGGTGATGAAAAACTGTTTTTT	CASTRAPGGDEKLFF
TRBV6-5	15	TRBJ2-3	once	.	TGTGCCAGTAAGCGGTACGGGAACCCCACAGATACGCAGTATTTT	CASKRYGNPTDTQYF
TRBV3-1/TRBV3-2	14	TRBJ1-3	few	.	TGTGCCAGCAGCCCCCCCCGAGGAGGAAACACCATATATTTT	CASSPPRGGNTIYF
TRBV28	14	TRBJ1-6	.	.	TGTGCCAGCAAGAAACAGGGTGTTAATTCACCCCTCCACTTT	CASKKQGVNSPLHF
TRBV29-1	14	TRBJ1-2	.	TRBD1	TGCAGCGTATTACCCCAGGGGGCAACCTATGGCTACACCTTC	CSVLPQGATYGYTF
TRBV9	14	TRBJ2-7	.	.	TGTGCCAGCAGCCCAGGGACATTGAATTACGAGCAGTACTTC	CASSPGTLNYEQYF
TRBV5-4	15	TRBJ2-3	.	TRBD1	TGTGCCAGCAGCCTCGGGACAGGGCTCACAGATACGCAGTATTTT	CASSLGTGLTDTQYF
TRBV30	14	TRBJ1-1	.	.	TGTGCCTGGAGTAGGGGGACAAAGAACACTGAAGCTTTCTTT	CAWSRGTKNTEAFF
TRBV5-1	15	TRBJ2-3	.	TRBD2	TGCGCCAGCAGCTATAGCGGGGGGGAATCAGATACGCAGTATTTT	CASSYSGGESDTQYF
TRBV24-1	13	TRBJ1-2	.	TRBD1	TGTGCCACCAGTGGACAGGGGGACTATGGCTACACCTTC	CATSGQGDYGYTF
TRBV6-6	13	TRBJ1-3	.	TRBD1	TGTGCCATCGACGACAGGGGAGAAAACACCATATATTTT	CAIDDRGENTIYF
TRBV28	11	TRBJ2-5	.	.	TGTGCCAGTAACAGAAGAGAGACCCAGTACTTC	CASNRRETQYF